Below are 6 T cell receptor beta chains sequenced from a single sample in a study of graft-versus-host responses after intestinal transplantation. No antigens are known for them. The table came from immunoSEQ multiplex PCR; TCRdb's copy has only in-frame clones and leaves some out. The data hold fewer than 150,000 clones, with approximately 94% observed a single time. The sequencing here drew on unstimulated CD4+ T cells sorted from spleen or lymph node cells, taken before intestinal transplant. These receptors all come from a human donor who received an intestinal transplant.

The V call is TRBV11-2, the J call TRBJ2-5; 8 nucleotides line up with TRBD1. CDR1 is SGHAT and CDR2 is FQNNGV in the germline V gene. The CDR3 spans 15 residues. V shed 5 bases, J shed 11 bases, and the junction held 16 bases outside the gene matches. The CDR3 coding sequence is TGTGCCAGCAGCGTCCAGGTGACAGGGGCTCGGGAGCAGTACTTC. Translated, it gives CASSVQVTGAREQYF.

The chain is built from TRBV5-6 and TRBJ2-1, with a weak D call TRBD1 (5 bases). The CDR3 consists of 17 residues. CDR1 is SGHDT and CDR2 is YYEEEE in the germline V gene. V dropped 1 base and J dropped 3 bases, with 17 bases sitting between them. In DNA form, the CDR3 reads TGTGCCAGCAGCTTGTTTGAAGGGGTCCCCAACTACAATGAGCAGTTCTTC. Protein: CASSLFEGVPNYNEQFF.

This clone is a singleton in its sample. The chain has TRBV10-3 and TRBJ2-7, with 7 nucleotides matching TRBD2. Germline V CDR1 and CDR2: ENHRY, SYGVKD. The J segment lost 5 bases and the V segment lost 5 bases, leaving 3 bases of the junction unmatched. This CDR3 comprises 12 residues. CDR3 loop: CAISSSGNEQYF. CDR3 nucleotide sequence: TGTGCCATCAGTTCGAGCGGGAACGAGCAGTACTTC.

V and J are TRBV19 and TRBJ1-1; D not certain. This CDR3 is built from 13 residues. CDR1 is LNHDA and CDR2 is SQIVND in the germline V gene (reference sequence). V was clipped by 1 base and J by 1 base, with 4 bases between them. CDR3 in DNA: TGTGCCAGTAGTATAGTGCAGAACACTGAAGCTTTCTTT. Protein sequence: CASSIVQNTEAFF. The full variable domain, with the rest looked up from reference TRBV19 and TRBJ1-1, is DGGITQSPKYLFRKEGQNVTLSCEQNLNHDAMYWYRQDPGQGLRLIYYSQIVNDFQKGDIAEGYSVSREKKESFPLTVTSAQKNPTAFYLCASSIVQNTEAFFGQGTRLTVV.

This chain links TRBV6-1 with TRBJ2-7; D gene unclear. Germline CDR1 and CDR2: MNHNS and SASEGT. The CDR3 sequence is 12 residues long. V gave up 2 bases and J gave up 4 bases, with 6 bases separating them. As DNA, the CDR3 is TGTGCCAGCAGTGAAATAGAGTACGAGCAGTACTTC. Its protein is CASSEIEYEQYF.

For the CDR3, the DNA is TGTGCCAGCAGCTTAAGTACATCTGGAAACACCATATATTTT. This codes for CASSLSTSGNTIYF. This chain links TRBV7-9 with TRBJ1-3; D is ambiguous. Trimming removed 2 bases from V and 1 base from J, with 6 bases in between. From germline, CDR1 is SEHNR and CDR2 FQNEAQ (reference sequence). The CDR3 totals 14 residues.